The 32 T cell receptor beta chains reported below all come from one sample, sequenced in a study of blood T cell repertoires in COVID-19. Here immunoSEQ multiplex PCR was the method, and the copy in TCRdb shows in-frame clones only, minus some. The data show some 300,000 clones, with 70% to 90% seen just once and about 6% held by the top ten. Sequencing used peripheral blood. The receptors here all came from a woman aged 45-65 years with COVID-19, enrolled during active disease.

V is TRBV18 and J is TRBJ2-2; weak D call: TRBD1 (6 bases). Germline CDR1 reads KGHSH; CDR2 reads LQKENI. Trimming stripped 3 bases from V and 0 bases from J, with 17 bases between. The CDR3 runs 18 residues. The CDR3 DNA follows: TGTGCCAGCTCACCCGCGATGACAGGCGTTTCGAACACCGGGGAGCTGTTTTTT. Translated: CASSPAMTGVSNTGELFF.

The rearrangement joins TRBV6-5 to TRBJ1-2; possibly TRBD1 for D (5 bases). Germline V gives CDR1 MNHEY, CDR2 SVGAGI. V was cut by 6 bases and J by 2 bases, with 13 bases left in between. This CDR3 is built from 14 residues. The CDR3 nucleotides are TGTGCCAGCAGCCGACAGATACTGAACTATGGCTACACCTTC. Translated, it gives CASSRQILNYGYTF.

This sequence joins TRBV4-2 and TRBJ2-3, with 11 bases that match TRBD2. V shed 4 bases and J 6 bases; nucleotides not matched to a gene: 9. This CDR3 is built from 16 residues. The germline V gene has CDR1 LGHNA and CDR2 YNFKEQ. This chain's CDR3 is CASSPELAGVGDTQYF. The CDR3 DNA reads TGTGCCAGCAGCCCAGAACTAGCGGGAGTGGGGGATACGCAGTATTTT.

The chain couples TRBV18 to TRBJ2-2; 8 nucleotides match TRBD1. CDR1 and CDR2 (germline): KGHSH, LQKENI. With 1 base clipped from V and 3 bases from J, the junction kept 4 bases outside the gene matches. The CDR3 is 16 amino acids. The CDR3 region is CASSPRTGSDTGELFF. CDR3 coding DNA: TGTGCCAGCTCACCACGGACAGGGTCGGACACCGGGGAGCTGTTTTTT. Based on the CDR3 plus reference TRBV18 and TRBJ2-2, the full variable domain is NAGVMQNPRHLVRRRGQEARLRCSPMKGHSHVYWYRQLPEEGLKFMVYLQKENIIDESGMPKERFSAEFPKEGPSILRIQQVVRGDSAAYFCASSPRTGSDTGELFFGEGSRLTVL.

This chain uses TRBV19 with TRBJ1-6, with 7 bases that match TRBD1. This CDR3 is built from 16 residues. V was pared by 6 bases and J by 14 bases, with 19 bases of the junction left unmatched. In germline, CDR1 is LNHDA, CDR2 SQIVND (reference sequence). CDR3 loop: CASRGFGTDPSKALHF. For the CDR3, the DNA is TGTGCCAGTAGGGGATTCGGGACAGACCCATCTAAGGCCCTCCACTTT.

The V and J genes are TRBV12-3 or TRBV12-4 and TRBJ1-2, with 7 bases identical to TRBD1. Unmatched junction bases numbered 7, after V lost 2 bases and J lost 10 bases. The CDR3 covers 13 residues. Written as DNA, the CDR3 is TGTGCCAGCAGTTTAATGCGACAGGGTTCCTACACCTTC. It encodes CASSLMRQGSYTF.

In DNA, the CDR3 is TGTGCCAGCAGTTACCAGGGGAGCCGAGCCCGAGCTTTCTTT. Protein sequence: CASSYQGSRARAFF. This rearrangement joins TRBV6-2 or TRBV6-3 to TRBJ1-1; D is perhaps TRBD1 (6 bases). Germline-derived CDR1 and CDR2 are MNHEY and SVGEGT. Trimming cost V 2 bases and J 10 bases, with 17 bases left between them. This CDR3 is built from 14 residues.

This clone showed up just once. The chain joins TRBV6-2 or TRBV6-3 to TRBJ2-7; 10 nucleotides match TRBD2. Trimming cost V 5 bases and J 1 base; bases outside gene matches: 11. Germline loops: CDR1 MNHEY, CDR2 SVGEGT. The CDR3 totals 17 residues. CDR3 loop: CASSRSKGLAESYEQYF. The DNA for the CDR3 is TGTGCCAGCAGTCGTTCCAAAGGACTAGCGGAATCCTACGAGCAGTACTTC.

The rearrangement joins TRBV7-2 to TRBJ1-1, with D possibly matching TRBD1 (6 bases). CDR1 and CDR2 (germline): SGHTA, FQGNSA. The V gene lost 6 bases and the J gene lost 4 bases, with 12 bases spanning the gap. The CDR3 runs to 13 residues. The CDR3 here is CASSLQGRTEAFF. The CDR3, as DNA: TGTGCCAGCAGTTTACAGGGCCGCACTGAAGCTTTCTTT.

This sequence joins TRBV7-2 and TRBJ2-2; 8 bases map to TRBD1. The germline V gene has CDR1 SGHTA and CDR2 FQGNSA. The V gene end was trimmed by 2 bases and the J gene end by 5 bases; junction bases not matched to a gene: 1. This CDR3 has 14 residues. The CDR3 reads CASSLTGGTGELFF. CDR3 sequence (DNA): TGTGCCAGCAGCTTAACAGGGGGGACCGGGGAGCTGTTTTTT.

As DNA, the CDR3 is TGTGCCAGCAGCCAAGATCGCGCTAGCGGGAGTTGGAATGAGCAGTTCTTC. It specifies CASSQDRASGSWNEQFF. The chain links TRBV4-2 to TRBJ2-1; 10 bases are a match to TRBD2. After removal of 0 bases from V and 7 bases from J, the junction contained 9 bases not matched to a gene. The CDR3 is made up of 17 amino acids. Germline-derived CDR1 and CDR2 are LGHNA and YNFKEQ.

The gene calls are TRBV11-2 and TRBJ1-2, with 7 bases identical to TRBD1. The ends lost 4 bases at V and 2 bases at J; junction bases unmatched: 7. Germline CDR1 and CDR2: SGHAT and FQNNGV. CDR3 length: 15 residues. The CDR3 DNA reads TGTGCCAGCAGCTCACTCAGGGGGACCAACTATGGCTACACCTTC. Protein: CASSSLRGTNYGYTF.

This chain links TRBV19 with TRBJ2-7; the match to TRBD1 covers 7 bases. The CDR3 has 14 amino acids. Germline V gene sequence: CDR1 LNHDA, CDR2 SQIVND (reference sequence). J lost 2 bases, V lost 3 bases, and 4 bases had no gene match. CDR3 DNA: TGTGCCAGTAGTATTCGACAGGGCCCCTACGAGCAGTACTTC. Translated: CASSIRQGPYEQYF.

The CDR3 nucleotides are TGTGCCAGCTCACCGGGACTAGAAACGGGCAATGAGCAGTTCTTC. Residues: CASSPGLETGNEQFF. V usage is TRBV18 and J usage is TRBJ2-1; 8 nucleotides line up with TRBD2. V shed 3 bases, J shed 6 bases, and the junction held 7 bases outside the gene matches. The CDR3 totals 15 residues. Looked up from germline, CDR1 is KGHSH and CDR2 is LQKENI.

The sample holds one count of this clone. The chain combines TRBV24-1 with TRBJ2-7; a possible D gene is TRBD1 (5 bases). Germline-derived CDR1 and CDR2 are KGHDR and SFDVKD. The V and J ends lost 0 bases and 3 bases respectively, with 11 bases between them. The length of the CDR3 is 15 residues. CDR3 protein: CATSDLVGAHYEQYF. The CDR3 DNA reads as TGTGCCACCAGTGATTTGGTAGGGGCCCACTACGAGCAGTACTTC.

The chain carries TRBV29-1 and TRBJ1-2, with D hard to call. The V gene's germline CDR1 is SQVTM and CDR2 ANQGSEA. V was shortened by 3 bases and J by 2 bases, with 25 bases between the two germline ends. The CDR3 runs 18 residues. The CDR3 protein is CSVDHEAYGGRANYGYTF. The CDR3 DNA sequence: TGCAGCGTTGATCACGAGGCTTACGGCGGGCGTGCCAACTATGGCTACACCTTC. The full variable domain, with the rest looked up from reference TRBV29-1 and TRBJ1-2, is SAVISQKPSRDICQRGTSLTIQCQVDSQVTMMFWYRQQPGQSLTLIATANQGSEATYESGFVIDKFPISRPNLTFSTLTVSNMSPEDSSIYLCSVDHEAYGGRANYGYTFGSGTRLTVV.

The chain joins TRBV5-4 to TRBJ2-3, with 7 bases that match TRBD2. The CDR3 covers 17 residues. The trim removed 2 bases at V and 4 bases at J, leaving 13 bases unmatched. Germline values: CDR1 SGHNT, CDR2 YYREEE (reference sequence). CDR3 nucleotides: TGTGCCAGCAGCTTCAAACGGGACTACCGGGGGGCAGATACGCAGTATTTT. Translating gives CASSFKRDYRGADTQYF. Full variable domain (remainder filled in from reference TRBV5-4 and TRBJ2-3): ETGVTQSPTHLIKTRGQQVTLRCSSQSGHNTVSWYQQALGQGPQFIFQYYREEENGRGNFPPRFSGLQFPNYSSELNVNALELDDSALYLCASSFKRDYRGADTQYFGPGTRLTVL.

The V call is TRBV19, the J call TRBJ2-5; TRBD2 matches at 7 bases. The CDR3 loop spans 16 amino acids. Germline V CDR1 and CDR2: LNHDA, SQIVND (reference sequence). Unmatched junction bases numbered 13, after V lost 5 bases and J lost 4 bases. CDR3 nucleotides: TGTGCCAGTAGTTCGGCGGGGGTTGAGTTCGGAGAGACCCAGTACTTC. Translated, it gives CASSSAGVEFGETQYF. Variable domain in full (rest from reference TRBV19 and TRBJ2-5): DGGITQSPKYLFRKEGQNVTLSCEQNLNHDAMYWYRQDPGQGLRLIYYSQIVNDFQKGDIAEGYSVSREKKESFPLTVTSAQKNPTAFYLCASSSAGVEFGETQYFGPGTRLLVL.

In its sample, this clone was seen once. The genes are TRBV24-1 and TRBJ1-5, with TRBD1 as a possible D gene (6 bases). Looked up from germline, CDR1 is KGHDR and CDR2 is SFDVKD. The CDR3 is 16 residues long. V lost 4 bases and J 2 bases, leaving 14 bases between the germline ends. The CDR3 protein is CATSDSRDIGNQPQHF. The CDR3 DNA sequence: TGTGCCACCAGTGACAGCAGGGACATCGGCAATCAGCCCCAGCATTTT.

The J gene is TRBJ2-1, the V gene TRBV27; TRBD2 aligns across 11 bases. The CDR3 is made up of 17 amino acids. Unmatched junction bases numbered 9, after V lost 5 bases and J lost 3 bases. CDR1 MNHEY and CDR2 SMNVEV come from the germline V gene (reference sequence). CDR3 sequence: CASSPRRLAGHYNEQFF. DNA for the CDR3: TGTGCCAGCAGTCCTCGGCGACTAGCGGGACACTACAATGAGCAGTTCTTC.

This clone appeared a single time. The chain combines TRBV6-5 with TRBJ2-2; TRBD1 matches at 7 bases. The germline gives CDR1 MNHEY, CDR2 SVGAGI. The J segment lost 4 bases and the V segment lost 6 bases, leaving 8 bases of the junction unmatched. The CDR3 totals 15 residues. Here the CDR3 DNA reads TGTGCCAGCAGCCCCCCCCACAGGGGCACCGGGGAGCTGTTTTTT. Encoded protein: CASSPPHRGTGELFF.

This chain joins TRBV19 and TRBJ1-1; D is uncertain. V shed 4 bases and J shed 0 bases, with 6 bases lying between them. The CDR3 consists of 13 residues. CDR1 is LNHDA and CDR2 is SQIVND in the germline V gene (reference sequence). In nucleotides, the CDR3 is TGTGCCAGTAGTAACACCCTGAACACTGAAGCTTTCTTT. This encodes CASSNTLNTEAFF.

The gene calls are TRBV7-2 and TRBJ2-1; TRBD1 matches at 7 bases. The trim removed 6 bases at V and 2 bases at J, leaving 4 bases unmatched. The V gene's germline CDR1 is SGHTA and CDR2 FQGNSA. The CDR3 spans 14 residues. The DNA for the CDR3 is TGTGCCAGCAGAACAGGGGTGGCCTACAATGAGCAGTTCTTC. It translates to CASRTGVAYNEQFF.

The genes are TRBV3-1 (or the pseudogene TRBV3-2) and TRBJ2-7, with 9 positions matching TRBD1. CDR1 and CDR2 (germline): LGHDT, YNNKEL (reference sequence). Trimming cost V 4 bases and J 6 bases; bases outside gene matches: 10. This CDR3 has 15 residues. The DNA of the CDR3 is TGTGCCAGCAGCCCCCACGGGACAGGGTCCGTCGAGCAGTACTTC. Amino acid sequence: CASSPHGTGSVEQYF.

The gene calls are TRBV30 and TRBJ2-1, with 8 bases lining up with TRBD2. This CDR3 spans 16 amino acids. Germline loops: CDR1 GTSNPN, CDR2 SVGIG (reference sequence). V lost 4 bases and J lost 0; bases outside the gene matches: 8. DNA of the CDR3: TGTGCCTGGATCCCGGGAGGGCGGGGCTCCTACAATGAGCAGTTCTTC. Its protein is CAWIPGGRGSYNEQFF.

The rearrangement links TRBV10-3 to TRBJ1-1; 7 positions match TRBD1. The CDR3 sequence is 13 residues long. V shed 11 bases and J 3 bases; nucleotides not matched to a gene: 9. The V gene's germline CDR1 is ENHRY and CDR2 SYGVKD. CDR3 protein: CALRRGLDTEAFF. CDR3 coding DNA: TGTGCCCTCCGCAGGGGGTTGGACACTGAAGCTTTCTTT.

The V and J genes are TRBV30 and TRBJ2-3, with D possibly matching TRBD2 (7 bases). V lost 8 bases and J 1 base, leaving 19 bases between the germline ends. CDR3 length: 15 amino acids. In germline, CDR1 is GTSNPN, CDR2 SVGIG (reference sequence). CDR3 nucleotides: TGTGCCCGGACTTCGGGGGGCCTGCGCACAGATACGCAGTATTTT. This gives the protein CARTSGGLRTDTQYF.

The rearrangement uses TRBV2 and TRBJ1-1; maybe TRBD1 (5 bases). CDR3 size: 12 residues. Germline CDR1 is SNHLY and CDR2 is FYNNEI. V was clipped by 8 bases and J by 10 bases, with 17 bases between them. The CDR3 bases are TGTGCCAGCTCTTCACGGGGGTACGGAGCTTTCTTT. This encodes CASSSRGYGAFF.

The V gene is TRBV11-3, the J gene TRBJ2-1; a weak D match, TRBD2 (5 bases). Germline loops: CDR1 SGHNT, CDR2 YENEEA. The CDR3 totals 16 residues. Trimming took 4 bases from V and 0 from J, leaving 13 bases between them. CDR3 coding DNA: TGTGCCAGCAGCTCCTGGACTGAAAGCTCCTACAATGAGCAGTTCTTC. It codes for CASSSWTESSYNEQFF. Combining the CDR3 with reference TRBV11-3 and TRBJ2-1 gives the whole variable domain EAGVVQSPRYKIIEKKQPVAFWCNPISGHNTLYWYLQNLGQGPELLIRYENEEAVDDSQLPKDRFSAERLKGVDSTLKIQPAELGDSAVYLCASSSWTESSYNEQFFGPGTRLTVL.

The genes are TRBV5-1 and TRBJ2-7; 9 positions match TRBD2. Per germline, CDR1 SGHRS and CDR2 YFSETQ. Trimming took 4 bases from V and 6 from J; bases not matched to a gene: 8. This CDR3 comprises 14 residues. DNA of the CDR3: TGCGCCAGCAGCCGAGTAGCGGGAGCTTCCGAGCAGTACTTC. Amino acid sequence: CASSRVAGASEQYF. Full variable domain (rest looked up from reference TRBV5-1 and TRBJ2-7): KAGVTQTPRYLIKTRGQQVTLSCSPISGHRSVSWYQQTPGQGLQFLFEYFSETQRNKGNFPGRFSGRQFSNSRSEMNVSTLELGDSALYLCASSRVAGASEQYFGPGTRLTVT.

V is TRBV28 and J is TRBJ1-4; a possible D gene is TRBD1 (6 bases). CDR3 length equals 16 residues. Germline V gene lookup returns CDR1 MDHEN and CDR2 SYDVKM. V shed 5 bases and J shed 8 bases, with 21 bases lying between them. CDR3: CASSGNFRGRDEKLFF. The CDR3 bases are TGTGCCAGCAGTGGTAATTTCAGGGGACGTGACGAAAAACTGTTTTTT.

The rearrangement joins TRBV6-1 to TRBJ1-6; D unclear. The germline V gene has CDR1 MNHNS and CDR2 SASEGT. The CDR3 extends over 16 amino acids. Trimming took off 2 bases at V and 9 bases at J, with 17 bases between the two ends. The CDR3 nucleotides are TGTGCCAGCAGTGAAAGGGCAGCGGCGAGATTTTCACCCCTCCACTTT. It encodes CASSERAAARFSPLHF.